This TCR beta chain is from a study of beta chain features in type 1 diabetes. The CDR3 length is 13 residues. The germline V gene has CDR1 SGHRS and CDR2 YFSETQ. V was trimmed by 6 bases and J by 5 bases, leaving 14 bases between them. This clone was seen more than once but under ten times. Its matching antigen is unknown. Notes on the study in general: Although PCR might favor shorter templates, it would do so equally in patients and controls. Shortening that was moderate but significant affected the TCRB CDR3s of Type 1 diabetes patients in all four CD4+ subsets.

Investigators reverse transcribed all isolated RNA, so they sequenced expressed TCRB transcripts. Measured with immunoSEQ multiplex PCR; TCRdb has only the in-frame clones, and not every one. The sample yields some 350,000 clones, over 8.5% seen once. This receptor was taken from a man aged 25 to 45 with type 1 diabetes. Sequenced material: central memory CD4+ T cells from blood. V is TRBV5-1 and J is TRBJ2-5; D call uncertain. For the CDR3, the DNA is TGCGCCAGCACGGCACAGATGTGGGAGACCCAGTACTTC. This gives the protein CASTAQMWETQYF.